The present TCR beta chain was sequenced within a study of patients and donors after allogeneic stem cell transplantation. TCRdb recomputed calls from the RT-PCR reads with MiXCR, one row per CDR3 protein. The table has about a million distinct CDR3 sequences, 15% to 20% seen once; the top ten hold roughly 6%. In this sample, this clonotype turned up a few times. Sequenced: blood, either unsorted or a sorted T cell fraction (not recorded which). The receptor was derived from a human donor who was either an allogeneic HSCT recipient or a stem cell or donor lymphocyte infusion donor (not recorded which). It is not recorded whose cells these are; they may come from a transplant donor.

CDR3 loop: CASSVGAANEKLFF. The CDR3 DNA follows: TGTGCCAGCAGCGTAGGGGCAGCTAATGAAAAACTGTTTTTT. The chain couples TRBV9 to TRBJ1-4; D is unresolved. V lost 0 bases and J lost 3, with 6 bases in between. In germline, CDR1 is SGDLS, CDR2 YYNGEE. The CDR3 covers 14 residues. The whole variable domain, remainder taken from reference TRBV9 and TRBJ1-4, is DSGVTQTPKHLITATGQRVTLRCSPRSGDLSVYWYQQSLDQGLQFLIQYYNGEERAKGNILERFSAQQFPDLHSELNLSSLELGDSALYFCASSVGAANEKLFFGSGTQLSVL.